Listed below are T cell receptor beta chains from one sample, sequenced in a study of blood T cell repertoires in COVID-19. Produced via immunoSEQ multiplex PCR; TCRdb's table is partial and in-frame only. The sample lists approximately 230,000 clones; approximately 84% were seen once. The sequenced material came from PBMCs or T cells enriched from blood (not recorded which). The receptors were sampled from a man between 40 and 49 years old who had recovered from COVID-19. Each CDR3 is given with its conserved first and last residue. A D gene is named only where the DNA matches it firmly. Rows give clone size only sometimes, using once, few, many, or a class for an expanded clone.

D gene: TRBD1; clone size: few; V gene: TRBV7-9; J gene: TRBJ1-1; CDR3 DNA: TGTGCCAGCAGCCTAACCCAATCGGGACAGGGGGCTGACACTGAAGCTTTCTTT; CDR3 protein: CASSLTQSGQGADTEAFF
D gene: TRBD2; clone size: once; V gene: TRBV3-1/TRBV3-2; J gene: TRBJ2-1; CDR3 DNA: TGTGCCAGCAGTCTACAAAGTCGGGAGGGTGAGCAGTTCTTC; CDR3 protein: CASSLQSREGEQFF
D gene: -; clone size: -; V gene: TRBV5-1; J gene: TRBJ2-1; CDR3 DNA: TGCGCCAGCAGCTTGGGCGGGGTCACCTACAATGAGCAGTTCTTC; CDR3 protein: CASSLGGVTYNEQFF
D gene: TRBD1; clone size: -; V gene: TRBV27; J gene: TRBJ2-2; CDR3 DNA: TGTGCCAGCAGTTCAGGGGGCGAGACCGGGGAGCTGTTTTTT; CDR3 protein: CASSSGGETGELFF
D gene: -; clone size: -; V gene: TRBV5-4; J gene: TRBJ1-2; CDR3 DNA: TGTGCCAGCAGCTTGCCTCCGGGGACAACTGCTGGCTACACCTTC; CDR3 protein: CASSLPPGTTAGYTF
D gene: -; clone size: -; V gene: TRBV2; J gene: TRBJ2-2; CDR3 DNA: TGTGCCAGCACCCGGGGAAGAACCGGGGAGCTGTTTTTT; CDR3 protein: CASTRGRTGELFF
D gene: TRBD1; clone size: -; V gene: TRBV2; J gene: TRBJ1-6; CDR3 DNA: TGTGCCAGCAGTCCCCGCGGACAGGGAACACCCCTCCACTTT; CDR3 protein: CASSPRGQGTPLHF
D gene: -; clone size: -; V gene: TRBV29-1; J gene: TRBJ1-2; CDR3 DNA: TGCAGCGTTGAAGAGGTCTGGCCCAACTATGGCTACACCTTC; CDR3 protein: CSVEEVWPNYGYTF
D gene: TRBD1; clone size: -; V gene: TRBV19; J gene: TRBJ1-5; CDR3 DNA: TGTGCCAGTAGTTCTGTCAGCCGAGCAGGGGGGCCCCAGCATTTT; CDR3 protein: CASSSVSRAGGPQHF
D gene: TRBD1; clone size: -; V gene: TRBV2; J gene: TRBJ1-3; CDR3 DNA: TGTGCCAGCCTTGGACAGGGGAAAACTGGAAACACCATATATTTT; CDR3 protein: CASLGQGKTGNTIYF
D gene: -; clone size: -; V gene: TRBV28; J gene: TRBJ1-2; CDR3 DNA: TGTGCCAGCAGTCCACAACCCAACTATGGCTACACCTTC; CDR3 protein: CASSPQPNYGYTF
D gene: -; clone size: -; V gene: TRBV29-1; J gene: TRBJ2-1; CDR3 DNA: TGCAGCGTGGATTCGGGTGAGCAGTTCTTC; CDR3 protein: CSVDSGEQFF
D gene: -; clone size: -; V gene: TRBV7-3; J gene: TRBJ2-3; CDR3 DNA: TGTGCCAGCAGCTTAAGTCTACGGGGGGCCGGAGATACGCAGTATTTT; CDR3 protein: CASSLSLRGAGDTQYF
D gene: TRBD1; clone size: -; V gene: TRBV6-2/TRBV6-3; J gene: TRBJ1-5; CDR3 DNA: TGTGCCAGCAGTTCCCGAGGACAGGTCAATCAGCCCCAGCATTTT; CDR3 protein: CASSSRGQVNQPQHF
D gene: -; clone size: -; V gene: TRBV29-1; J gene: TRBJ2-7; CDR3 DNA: TGCAGCGTTGGGAGCGTTGCCTACGAGCAGTACTTC; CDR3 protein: CSVGSVAYEQYF
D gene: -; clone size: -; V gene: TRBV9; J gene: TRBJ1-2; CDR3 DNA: TGTGCCAGCAGCGTAGGGGGGCAATATGGCTACACCTTC; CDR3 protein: CASSVGGQYGYTF
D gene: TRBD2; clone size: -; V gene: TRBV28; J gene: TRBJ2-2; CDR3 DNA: TGTGCCAGCAGTTTGCGGGGACTAGCGGGCACCGGGGAGCTGTTTTTT; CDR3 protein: CASSLRGLAGTGELFF
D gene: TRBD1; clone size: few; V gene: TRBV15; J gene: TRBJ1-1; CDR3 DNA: TGTGCCACCAGCAGGGGACAGGGGTTCACTGAAGCTTTCTTT; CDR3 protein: CATSRGQGFTEAFF
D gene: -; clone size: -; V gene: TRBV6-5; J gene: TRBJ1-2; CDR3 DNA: TGTGCCAGCAGTTCCGGACAGTACTATGGCTACACCTTC; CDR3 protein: CASSSGQYYGYTF
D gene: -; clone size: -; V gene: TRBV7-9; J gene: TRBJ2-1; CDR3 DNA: TGTGCCAGCAGCTTAGGCGCCGAGAATGAGCAGTTCTTC; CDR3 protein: CASSLGAENEQFF
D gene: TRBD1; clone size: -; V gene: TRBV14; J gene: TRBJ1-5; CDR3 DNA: TGTGCCAGCAGCCGGACAGGGGATCAGCCCCAGCATTTT; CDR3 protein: CASSRTGDQPQHF
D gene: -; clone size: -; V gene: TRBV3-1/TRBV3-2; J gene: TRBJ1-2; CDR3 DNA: TGTGCCAGCAGCCAAGGGGGGGCTAACTATGGCTACACCTTC; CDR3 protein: CASSQGGANYGYTF
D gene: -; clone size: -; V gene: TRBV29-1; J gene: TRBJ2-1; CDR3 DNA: TGCAGCGTGCGGGGAGGAGGGCAAAATGAGCAGTTCTTC; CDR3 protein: CSVRGGGQNEQFF
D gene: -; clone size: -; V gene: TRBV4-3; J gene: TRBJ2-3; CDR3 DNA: TGCGCCAGCAGCCAAGTAGGGGCACGAACGCAGTATTTT; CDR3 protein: CASSQVGARTQYF
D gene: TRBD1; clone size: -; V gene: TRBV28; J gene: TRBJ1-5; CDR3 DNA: TGTGCCAGCATTTCAGTTAGGGACAGGGGAAGCAATCAGCCCCAGCATTTT; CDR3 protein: CASISVRDRGSNQPQHF
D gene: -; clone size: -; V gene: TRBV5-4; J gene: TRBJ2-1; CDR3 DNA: TGTGCCACCTATGTGACCTCTAGCGATGAGCAGTTCTTC; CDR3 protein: CATYVTSSDEQFF
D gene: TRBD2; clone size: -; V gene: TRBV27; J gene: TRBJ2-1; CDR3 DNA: TGTGCCAGTTTGACTAGCGGGGATTCCTACAATGAGCAGTTCTTC; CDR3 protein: CASLTSGDSYNEQFF
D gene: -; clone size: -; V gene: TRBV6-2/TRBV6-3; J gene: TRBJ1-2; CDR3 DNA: TGTGCCAGCAGTTACAACTCCCGTACTCCTTATGGCTACACCTTC; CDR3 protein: CASSYNSRTPYGYTF
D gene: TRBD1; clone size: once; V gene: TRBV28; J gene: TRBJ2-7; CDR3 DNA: TGTGCCAGCAGACCTTACCGGACAGGGGGCGTCTGGCAGTACTTC; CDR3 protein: CASRPYRTGGVWQYF
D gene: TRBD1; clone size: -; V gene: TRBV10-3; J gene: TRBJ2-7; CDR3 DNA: TGTGCCATCAGTGAGCGGTCCGGGACAGGGGTACACGAGCAGTACTTC; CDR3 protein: CAISERSGTGVHEQYF
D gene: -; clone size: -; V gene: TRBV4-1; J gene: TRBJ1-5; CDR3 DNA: TGCGCCAGCAGCCCGCCAGTTGCGGGGGTAATAAATCAGCCCCAGCATTTT; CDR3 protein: CASSPPVAGVINQPQHF
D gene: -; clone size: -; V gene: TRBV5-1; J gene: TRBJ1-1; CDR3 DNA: TGCGCCAGCAGCTTGGCCGGGGTGGGAACGACTGAAGCTTTCTTT; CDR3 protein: CASSLAGVGTTEAFF
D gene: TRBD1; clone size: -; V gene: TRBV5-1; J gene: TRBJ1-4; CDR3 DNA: TGCGCCAGCAGGGCGGACAGGGGGCTAGTTGAAAAACTGTTTTTT; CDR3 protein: CASRADRGLVEKLFF
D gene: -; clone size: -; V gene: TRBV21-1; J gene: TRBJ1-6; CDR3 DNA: TGTGCCAGCAGCCCAAAGTCCTTTCAGTCACCCCTCCACTTT; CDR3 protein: CASSPKSFQSPLHF
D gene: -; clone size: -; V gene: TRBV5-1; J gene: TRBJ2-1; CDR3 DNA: TGCGCCAGCAGCCAGGGAATCTCCTACAATGAGCAGTTCTTC; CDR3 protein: CASSQGISYNEQFF
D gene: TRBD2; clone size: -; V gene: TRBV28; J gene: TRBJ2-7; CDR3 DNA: TGTGCCAGCAGTCCATCACTAGCGGGAGGGCCTGTGTACGAGCAGTACTTC; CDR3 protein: CASSPSLAGGPVYEQYF
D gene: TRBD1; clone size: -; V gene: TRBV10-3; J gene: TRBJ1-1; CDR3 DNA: TGTGCCATCAGGCTTAATACAGGGGTGAACACTGAAGCTTTCTTT; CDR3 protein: CAIRLNTGVNTEAFF
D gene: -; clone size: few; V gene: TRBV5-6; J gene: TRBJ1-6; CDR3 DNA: TGTGCCAGCAGCTTTGGTCCTGTTAGTAATTCACCCCTCCACTTT; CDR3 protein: CASSFGPVSNSPLHF
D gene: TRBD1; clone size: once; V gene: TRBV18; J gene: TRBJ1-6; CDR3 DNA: TGTGCCAGCTCACCCTTGGGACAGGGGCTCTCACCCCTCCACTTT; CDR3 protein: CASSPLGQGLSPLHF
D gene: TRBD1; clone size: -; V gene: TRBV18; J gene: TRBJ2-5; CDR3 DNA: TGTGCCAGCTCACCACTCGGGACAGGACCTCAAGAGACCCAGTACTTC; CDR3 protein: CASSPLGTGPQETQYF
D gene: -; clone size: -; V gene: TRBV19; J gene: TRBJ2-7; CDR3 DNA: TGTGCCAGTAGTGCGCGACTTTCCTCCTACGAGCAGTACTTC; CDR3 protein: CASSARLSSYEQYF
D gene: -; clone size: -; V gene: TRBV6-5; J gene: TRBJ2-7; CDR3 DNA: TGTGCCAGCAGTTACGGACAGGGAGGGGAGTACTTC; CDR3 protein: CASSYGQGGEYF
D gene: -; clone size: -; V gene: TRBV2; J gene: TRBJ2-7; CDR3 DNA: TGTGCCAGCAGTGAAACAGGTTCCCTACCCTACGAGCAGTACTTC; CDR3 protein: CASSETGSLPYEQYF
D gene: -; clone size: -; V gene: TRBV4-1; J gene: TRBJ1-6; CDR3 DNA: TGCGCCAGCAGCCTCGGCGGGGAGTCCTATAATTCACCCCTCCACTTT; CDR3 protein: CASSLGGESYNSPLHF
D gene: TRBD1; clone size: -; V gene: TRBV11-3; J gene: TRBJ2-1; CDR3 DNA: TGTGCCAGCAGCTTAGAGACAGGGCGTCCCAATGAGCAGTTCTTC; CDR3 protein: CASSLETGRPNEQFF
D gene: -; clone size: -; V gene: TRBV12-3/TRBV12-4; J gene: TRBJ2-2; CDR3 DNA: TGTGCCAGCAGTTTGCGACGGGATAAGGAGCTGTTTTTT; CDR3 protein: CASSLRRDKELFF
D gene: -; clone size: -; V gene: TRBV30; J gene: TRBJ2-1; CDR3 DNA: TGTGCCTGGAGTTCTTTTCCGGGACTCGGTGCGAATGAGCAGTTCTTC; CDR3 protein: CAWSSFPGLGANEQFF
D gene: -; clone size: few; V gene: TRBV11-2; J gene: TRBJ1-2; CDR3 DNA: TGTGCCAGCAGCTTAGACAGTAATTATGGCTACACCTTC; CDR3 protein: CASSLDSNYGYTF
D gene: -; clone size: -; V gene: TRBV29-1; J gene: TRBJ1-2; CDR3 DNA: TGCAGCGCCAGGGGACAAACGAATAAGGGCTACACCTTC; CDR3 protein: CSARGQTNKGYTF